Sequencing of this T cell receptor (beta chain) was carried out in a study of T cell responses to AZD1222 COVID-19 vaccine. TCRdb's table, derived via immunoSEQ multiplex PCR, lists solely in-frame clones and lacks some. The sample contains around 140,000 clones, more than 80% of which appear only once. Germline assignment: CDR1 MNHEY and CDR2 SVGAGI. The CDR3 is made up of 13 amino acids. The V gene lost 0 bases and the J gene lost 7 bases, with 9 bases spanning the gap. This chain joins TRBV6-5 and TRBJ1-2, with no clear D. The sequence derives from an adult in good health. The source was peripheral blood, collected on day 0 of MenACWY control vaccination. The chain's CDR3 is CASSYSPDRGYTF. CDR3 in DNA: TGTGCCAGCAGTTACTCCCCCGACCGTGGCTACACCTTC.